This T cell receptor beta chain stems from a study of neurological immune-mediated disorders. Study outcomes and limitations: Private repertoires in all groups were suggested, as expanded clones shared no CDR3 amino acid sequences across subjects. HTLV-1-associated myelopathy showed the most TCR clonal expansion; multiple sclerosis the least, below healthy controls. When repertoires were grouped phylogenetically, those of 18 of 34 multiple sclerosis patients fell into one related-CDR3 cluster, a possible signature.

The cDNA was produced through 5'RACE with 10-nucleotide random UMIs. TCRdb called the 5' RACE reads again in MiXCR, with one record for every CDR3 protein. Of roughly 70,000 distinct CDR3 sequences listed, roughly 4.5% are singletons. There are many counts of this clonotype. No antigen is known for it. Source material: PBMCs. The clonotype originates from a woman in her sixties or seventies with multiple sclerosis.

The CDR3 region has the DNA TGTGCCAGCAGTAACCGGGGACAGGGCTATGGCTACACCTTC. Translated: CASSNRGQGYGYTF. This chain joins TRBV6-5 and TRBJ1-2; 9 bases are shared with TRBD1. Germline V lookup: CDR1 MNHEY, CDR2 SVGAGI. The V segment lost 5 bases and the J segment 4 bases; nucleotides outside the gene matches: 5. The length of the CDR3 is 14 residues.